The 4 T cell receptor beta chains below come from one sample, sequenced in a study of T-cell memory formation after mild COVID-19. One entry per CDR3 protein, called by TCRdb with MiXCR from the 5' RACE reads. The sample has hundreds of thousands of distinct CDR3 sequences, around a quarter seen once. Sequencing used PBMCs or a T cell subset sorted from them (not recorded which). The receptor set was obtained from an adult woman who had mild COVID-19 (a few samples of this study predate the infection). Cell type and time point are not known.

This clonotype turned up a few times. The chain links TRBV3-1 to TRBJ1-1, with a tentative D call TRBD1 (5 bases). The CDR3 is 14 residues long. V lost 3 bases to trimming and J lost 11 bases, with 19 bases between them. Germline-derived CDR1 and CDR2 are LGHDT and YNNKEL (reference sequence). This CDR3 reads CASSHATWGLGAFF. For the CDR3, the DNA is TGTGCCAGCAGCCATGCGACCTGGGGCCTGGGGGCTTTCTTT.

This clonotype was detected only a few times. This chain links TRBV7-2 with TRBJ1-1; no clear D. There are 14 residues in the CDR3. The V end was cut by 6 bases, the J end by 0 bases, with 11 bases between. Germline V CDR1 and CDR2: SGHTA, FQGNSA. DNA of the CDR3: TGTGCCAGCAGACCCGACATAGTGAACACTGAAGCTTTCTTT. Protein product: CASRPDIVNTEAFF.

This clonotype was seen a handful of times. V and J are TRBV15 and TRBJ1-1, with 10 bases matching TRBD1. Trimming cost V 5 bases and J 5 bases; bases outside gene matches: 5. Germline CDR1 reads LNHNV; CDR2 reads YYDKDF (reference sequence). This CDR3 spans 14 amino acids. As DNA, the CDR3 is TGTGCCACCAGCGTGGACAGGGGGAGGACTGAAGCTTTCTTT. The encoded protein is CATSVDRGRTEAFF. The full variable domain, in which reference TRBV15 and TRBJ1-1 provide the parts outside the CDR3, is DAMVIQNPRYQVTQFGKPVTLSCSQTLNHNVMYWYQQKSSQAPKLLFHYYDKDFNNEADTPDNFQSRRPNTSFCFLDIRSPGLGDTAMYLCATSVDRGRTEAFFGQGTRLTVV.

The V and J genes are TRBV7-2 and TRBJ2-4; D may be TRBD2 (5 bases). Between the trimmed V and J ends, which lost 2 bases and 7 bases, there was a span of 18 bases. CDR3 length: 16 residues. Germline CDR1 reads SGHTA; CDR2 reads FQGNSA. CDR3 region: CASSLYWEIGENIQYF. In nucleotides, the CDR3 is TGTGCCAGCAGCTTATATTGGGAGATCGGTGAGAACATTCAGTACTTC.